The clone carrying this TCR beta chain was observed a few times. As yet, its antigen is unknown. This entry comes from a study of CD8 T cells in ankylosing spondylitis. V shed 5 bases and J shed 3 bases, with 14 bases lying between them. Germline V lookup: CDR1 SGHTA, CDR2 FQGNSA. This CDR3 comprises 14 residues. TCRdb called the 5' RACE reads again in MiXCR, with one record for every CDR3 protein. The repertoire has some 840,000 distinct CDR3 sequences, around 11% of them found once; the top ten carry 0.51%. General study findings and limits: In ankylosing spondylitis blood, a motif of seven to nine highly homologous TCR beta variants appeared characteristic. Certain motif variants had earlier appeared in reactive arthritis synovial fluid and blood. The authors found the disease-linked clones to be CD8+ and relatively rare in peripheral blood. Disease-linked clones reportedly showed significant enrichment in matched ankylosing spondylitis synovial fluid.

What was sequenced was blood, either unsorted or a sorted T cell fraction (not recorded which). The V call is TRBV7-2, the J call TRBJ2-7, with a weak D call TRBD1 (6 bases). The receptor's source is a male donor with ankylosing spondylitis. Here the CDR3 reads CASSLAGVDYEQYF. CDR3 nucleotides: TGTGCCAGCAGCCTCGCAGGGGTAGACTACGAGCAGTACTTC.